The 18 T cell receptor beta chains below were found in one sample sequenced in a study of T cells in Graves' hyperthyroidism and ophthalmopathy. RNA transcripts yielded amplified TCR beta CDR3 regions. First-round RT-PCR targeting the TCR CDR3 was performed with the HTBI primer set. MiXCR was run by TCRdb on the multiplex PCR reads, yielding one entry per CDR3 protein. The sample has under 650,000 distinct CDR3 sequences; around 15% are singletons. Sequencing input: blood. The receptors originated from a woman in her thirties with Graves' hyperthyroidism.

This clonotype was counted only a few times. The V gene is TRBV25-1, the J gene TRBJ2-7, with TRBD2 identical over 7 bases. V shed 3 bases and J 4 bases; nucleotides not matched to a gene: 9. This CDR3 contains 15 residues. CDR1 is MGHDK, CDR2 SYGVNS, per germline. The CDR3 DNA sequence: TGTGCCAGCAGTGAGGGGTTGCGGGAGATATACGAGCAGTACTTC. It yields the protein CASSEGLREIYEQYF.

This clonotype was counted between two and nine times. At one of its ends the junction is not consistent with the germline gene, which may arise from a read error. The rearrangement uses TRBV10-3 and TRBJ2-3; TRBD1 agrees at 8 bases. The CDR3 sequence is 14 residues long. The germline gives CDR1 ENHRY, CDR2 SYGVKD. This CDR3 is CALRTGRDTDTQYF. The CDR3 bases are TGTGCCCTCAGGACAGGGCGGGACACAGATACGCAGTATTTT.

The rearrangement uses TRBV20-1 and TRBJ2-2, with a possible D match to TRBD1 (6 bases). CDR3 size: 14 residues. Germline CDR1 and CDR2: DFQATT and SNEGSKA (reference sequence). The V end lost 5 bases, the J end lost 1 base, and 11 bases lay between the germline ends. CDR3 loop: CSAWDTLNTGELFF. The CDR3 DNA sequence: TGCAGTGCTTGGGACACCCTGAACACCGGGGAGCTGTTTTTT.

V is TRBV6-5 and J is TRBJ1-2, with no clear D. This CDR3 contains 12 residues. The V end lost 6 bases, the J end lost 5 bases, and 10 bases lay between the germline ends. The germline V gene has CDR1 MNHEY and CDR2 SVGAGI. The CDR3 coding sequence is TGTGCCAGCAGCTATGACCGGTATGGCTACACCTTC. This gives the protein CASSYDRYGYTF.

Regarding this clonotype: A much larger clone is a single base away; this may be a read error. This chain connects TRBV27 to TRBJ1-5; 10 bases are a match to TRBD1. Germline CDR1 is MNHEY and CDR2 is SMNVEV (reference sequence). Trimming at V came to 3 bases and at J to 3 bases, leaving 2 bases not matched to a gene. The CDR3 runs to 15 residues. DNA of the CDR3: TGTGCCAGCAGTTTGGGGACAGGGGACAATCAGCCCCAGCATTTT. Protein sequence: CASSLGTGDNQPQHF.

This clonotype showed up just a few times. The chain's CDR3 is CASSYSKTGVANVLTF. The CDR3 nucleotides are TGTGCCAGCAGTTACTCGAAGACAGGGGTAGCCAACGTCCTGACTTTC. The rearrangement links TRBV6-6 to TRBJ2-6; 8 bases align to TRBD1. Unmatched junction bases numbered 5, after V lost 0 bases and J lost 7 bases. Per germline, CDR1 MNHNY and CDR2 SVGAGI (reference sequence). There are 16 residues in the CDR3.

This clonotype was recorded at least ten times. The V call is TRBV28, the J call TRBJ2-7, with a tentative D call TRBD2 (6 bases). This CDR3 has 15 residues. Germline loops: CDR1 MDHEN, CDR2 SYDVKM. The V end lost 1 base, the J end lost 3 bases, and 13 bases lay between the germline ends. The CDR3 here is CASSLFYGGNYEQYF. The CDR3 coding sequence is TGTGCCAGCAGTTTATTCTATGGGGGGAACTACGAGCAGTACTTC.

This clonotype was observed once. With a much larger clone just one base away, this may be a read error. This chain uses TRBV18 with TRBJ2-1; 8 positions agree with TRBD1. This CDR3 comprises 16 residues. Germline CDR1 is KGHSH and CDR2 is LQKENI. CDR3 DNA: TGTGCCGGCTCACCTTGGACAGGGAGCCTAAACAATGAGCAGTTCTTC. Its protein is CAGSPWTGSLNNEQFF.

This clonotype was seen many times. This chain links TRBV5-1 with TRBJ2-2; 7 positions agree with TRBD1. Germline CDR1 reads SGHRS; CDR2 reads YFSETQ. The CDR3 contains 15 residues. V lost 4 bases and J lost 2; bases outside the gene matches: 5. The CDR3 DNA follows: TGCGCCAGCAGCGAGGGGGCAGGCAACACCGGGGAGCTGTTTTTT. This codes for CASSEGAGNTGELFF. The full variable domain, its missing parts supplied by reference TRBV5-1 and TRBJ2-2, is KAGVTQTPRYLIKTRGQQVTLSCSPISGHRSVSWYQQTPGQGLQFLFEYFSETQRNKGNFPGRFSGRQFSNSRSEMNVSTLELGDSALYLCASSEGAGNTGELFFGEGSRLTVL.

This clonotype appeared many times. DNA of the CDR3: TGTGCCAGCAGTTCCCCACCGGGACTGCCATATGGCTACACCTTC. It is translated as CASSSPPGLPYGYTF. The V and J genes are TRBV28 and TRBJ1-2; possibly TRBD1 for D (5 bases). Trimming stripped 4 bases from V and 5 bases from J, with 17 bases between. The CDR3 is 15 amino acids. The germline gives CDR1 MDHEN, CDR2 SYDVKM.

The chain couples TRBV5-5 to TRBJ2-7, with D perhaps being TRBD1 or TRBD2 (6 bases each). Germline V gene sequence: CDR1 SGHKS, CDR2 YYEKEE (reference sequence). The V and J ends lost 0 bases and 3 bases respectively, with 13 bases between them. This CDR3 has 15 residues. The CDR3 DNA sequence: TGTGCCAGCAGCTTGGGGGGGGCGTTTGGCTACGAGCAGTACTTC. Translation gives CASSLGGAFGYEQYF.

The chain is built from TRBV7-3 and TRBJ2-1, with D uncertain. Germline-derived CDR1 and CDR2 are SGHTA and FQGTGA. CDR3 length equals 12 residues. Trimming stripped 2 bases from V and 10 bases from J, with 9 bases between. Here the CDR3 DNA reads TGTGCCAGCAGCTTACGCGGAACGGAGCAGTTCTTC. This codes for CASSLRGTEQFF.

This clonotype came up many times. This chain joins TRBV28 and TRBJ1-1; D is ambiguous. Germline values: CDR1 MDHEN, CDR2 SYDVKM. This CDR3 is 14 amino acids long. Trimming left V 3 bases short and J 2 bases short, with 10 bases between. The CDR3: CASSFLGINTEAFF. CDR3 DNA sequence: TGTGCCAGCAGTTTTTTAGGGATTAACACTGAAGCTTTCTTT.

V and J are TRBV9 and TRBJ1-2; D remains unclear. This CDR3 contains 15 residues. Germline CDR1 is SGDLS and CDR2 is YYNGEE. The germline V and J ends were trimmed by 4 bases and 13 bases, with 26 bases remaining between them. The CDR3 DNA follows: TGTGCCAGCAGCCCTGGTCCCGACTTTAGTAGATCGTGCACCTTC. This codes for CASSPGPDFSRSCTF.

J is TRBJ2-2 and V is TRBV14, with TRBD1 matching 9 bases. Germline V CDR1 and CDR2: SGHDN, FVKESK. The CDR3 consists of 17 residues. Unmatched junction bases numbered 10, after V lost 2 bases and J lost 6 bases. The chain's CDR3 is CASSQHATGGLAGELFF. The CDR3 coding sequence is TGTGCCAGCAGCCAACATGCGACAGGGGGATTGGCCGGGGAGCTGTTTTTT.

The chain combines TRBV12-5 with TRBJ2-1; 8 positions agree with TRBD2. Germline V gene sequence: CDR1 LGHNT, CDR2 FRNRAP. V was clipped by 6 bases and J by 5 bases; unmatched bases: 6. The CDR3 loop spans 14 amino acids. This CDR3 is CASGSGRGDNEQFF. The CDR3 bases are TGTGCTAGTGGCTCCGGGAGGGGAGACAATGAGCAGTTCTTC. Supplemented by reference TRBV12-5 and TRBJ2-1, the full variable domain reads DARVTQTPRHKVTEMGQEVTMRCQPILGHNTVFWYRQTMMQGLELLAYFRNRAPLDDSGMPKDRFSAEMPDATLATLKIQPSEPRDSAVYFCASGSGRGDNEQFFGPGTRLTVL.

The chain joins TRBV4-3 to TRBJ1-6; TRBD1 aligns across 8 bases. V shed 5 bases, J shed 11 bases, and the junction held 8 bases outside the gene matches. Per the germline V gene, CDR1 is LGHNA and CDR2 is YSLEER. This CDR3 is built from 14 residues. DNA for the CDR3: TGCGCCAGCAGCGTTGGACAGGGTCCGACACCCCTCCACTTT. Encoded protein: CASSVGQGPTPLHF.

In its sample, this clonotype was seen many times. The chain links TRBV30 to TRBJ2-3, with D possibly matching TRBD1 (6 bases). Germline assignment: CDR1 GTSNPN and CDR2 SVGIG (reference sequence). Deletions cut 4 bases from V and 0 bases from J, with 14 bases between. CDR3 length equals 15 residues. The CDR3 here is CAWTPDRFSTDTQYF. For the CDR3, the DNA is TGTGCCTGGACCCCCGACAGGTTTAGCACAGATACGCAGTATTTT. Together with reference TRBV30 and TRBJ2-3, the CDR3 gives the full variable domain: SQTIHQWPATLVQPVGSPLSLECTVEGTSNPNLYWYRQAAGRGLQLLFYSVGIGQISSEVPQNLSASRPQDRQFILSSKKLLLSDSGFYLCAWTPDRFSTDTQYFGPGTRLTVL.